This TCR beta chain appears in the sequencing data of a study of T cell responses to AZD1222 COVID-19 vaccine. Using immunoSEQ multiplex PCR, the repertoire was profiled, and TCRdb retains in-frame clones only, with some absent. This sample yields 150,000 or so clones, of which about 91% are seen a single time; 3.6% belongs to the top ten. Both about-4-week and about-12-week second-dose recipients were combined. Study-level points and caveats: The donor group comprised mostly white British people and more females; the analysis possibly underestimated clonal diversity. Reportedly, nearly half of unique spike TCRs recognized epitopes outside B.1.351/B.1.1.7 mutations.

Of note for this clone: Its matching antigen is unknown.

Germline CDR1 reads SNHLY; CDR2 reads FYNNEI. CDR3 length equals 15 residues. V dropped 0 bases and J dropped 7; count of bases not matched to a gene: 9. The specimen comprised peripheral blood, sampled 28 days after the second AZD1222 dose. This chain connects TRBV2 to TRBJ2-7, with TRBD2 matching over 7 bases. The origin of this receptor is an adult who received the AZD1222 COVID-19 vaccine. The CDR3 DNA reads TGTGCCAGCAGTGAAGCGCGAGCGGGGAGGCGGGAGCAGTACTTC. Its translation is CASSEARAGRREQYF. Full variable domain (missing parts from reference TRBV2 and TRBJ2-7): EPEVTQTPSHQVTQMGQEVILRCVPISNHLYFYWYRQILGQKVEFLVSFYNNEISEKSEIFDDQFSVERPDGSNFTLKIRSTKLEDSAMYFCASSEARAGRREQYFGPGTRLTVT.